The text below deals with one TCR beta chain. Method: immunoSEQ multiplex PCR; TCRdb's copy keeps in-frame clones and lacks some. The data contain around 170,000 clones, roughly 91% of them singletons. Germline V gene lookup returns CDR1 MDHEN and CDR2 SYDVKM. CDR3 length: 14 amino acids. V lost 5 bases to trimming and J lost 1 base, with 11 bases between them. The data were taken from a study of cytomegalovirus exposure and HLA in healthy donors. Study information: The 120 validation repertoires used the same platform as the 650 to 850 first-cohort repertoires (as reported by a later analysis).

The chain is built from TRBV28 and TRBJ2-5; TRBD1 might be the D (6 bases). This TCR was recovered from a man aged 18-30 years in good health and CMV-seronegative. The sequenced sample was PBMCs. The CDR3 loop is CASSPPGVQETQYF. The CDR3 DNA sequence: TGTGCCAGCAGTCCCCCAGGGGTCCAAGAGACCCAGTACTTC.